The 5 T cell receptor beta chains presented below share a single source sample, sequenced in a study of T cells in Graves' hyperthyroidism and ophthalmopathy. The CDR3 regions of TCR beta were amplified from RNA transcripts. HTBI primers were employed in a first-round RT-PCR of the TCR CDR3. TCRdb re-derived calls from the multiplex PCR reads in MiXCR, one entry per CDR3 protein. This table holds some 570,000 distinct CDR3 sequences, 14% found once. Sequencing was done on a sample of blood. The receptors originated from a woman between 18 and 29 years old with Graves' ophthalmopathy.

This clonotype was seen many times. The J gene is TRBJ2-3, the V gene TRBV3-1, with 15 bases lining up with TRBD2. Per germline, CDR1 LGHDT and CDR2 YNNKEL (reference sequence). Trimming removed 1 base from V and 4 bases from J; junction bases left unmatched: 9. The CDR3 spans 19 residues. The CDR3 protein is CASSQGAGLAGGKSDTQYF. The CDR3 DNA follows: TGTGCCAGCAGCCAAGGGGCGGGACTAGCGGGAGGAAAATCAGATACGCAGTATTTT.

Many counts were recorded for this clonotype. CDR3 nucleotides: TGTGTAGCGGGAAATGAGCAGTTCTTC. Its translation is CVAGNEQFF. The chain uses TRBV7-9 and TRBJ2-1, with 8 bases matching TRBD2. The CDR3 loop spans 9 amino acids. Germline loops: CDR1 SEHNR, CDR2 FQNEAQ (reference sequence). Filled out from reference TRBV7-9 and TRBJ2-1, the complete variable domain reads DTGVSQNPRHKITKRGQNVTFRCDPISEHNRLYWYRQTLGQGPEFLTYFQNEAQLEKSRLLSDRFSAERPKGSFSTLEIQRTEQGDSAMYLCVAGNEQFFGPGTRLTVL.

The chain couples TRBV7-6 to TRBJ2-1; D unclear. The V end was cut by 5 bases, the J end by 8 bases, with 22 bases between. The CDR3 consists of 16 residues. CDR1 is SGHVS and CDR2 is FNYEAQ in the germline V gene. In DNA, the CDR3 is TGTGCCAGCAGCCCCGCTCTTTCGGACGAAGTTGATGAGCAGTTCTTC. Its translation is CASSPALSDEVDEQFF. The full variable domain, with the rest looked up from reference TRBV7-6 and TRBJ2-1, is GAGVSQSPRYKVTKRGQDVALRCDPISGHVSLYWYRQALGQGPEFLTYFNYEAQQDKSGLPNDRFSAERPEGSISTLTIQRTEQRDSAMYRCASSPALSDEVDEQFFGPGTRLTVL.

Turning to this clonotype: This may arise from a read error, as a much more abundant clone is one base away. V and J are TRBV20-1 and TRBJ1-5; maybe TRBD1 (6 bases). Germline assignment: CDR1 DFQATT and CDR2 SNEGSKA (reference sequence). V gave up 5 bases and J gave up 5 bases, with 19 bases separating them. The CDR3 length is 15 residues. The CDR3 region has the DNA TGCAGTGCTCCCACGGGGGGCGCAGGCGATCAGCCCCAGCATTTT. It specifies CSAPTGGAGDQPQHF.

V usage is TRBV7-9 and J usage is TRBJ2-1, with 10 bases lining up with TRBD2. The V segment lost 5 bases and the J segment 7 bases; nucleotides outside the gene matches: 20. Germline loops: CDR1 SEHNR, CDR2 FQNEAQ (reference sequence). This CDR3 is 19 amino acids long. CDR3 loop: CASSKQASGSSRIWNEQFF. DNA of the CDR3: TGTGCCAGCAGCAAGCAGGCTAGCGGGAGTTCAAGGATTTGGAATGAGCAGTTCTTC.